The sequence of this T cell receptor (beta chain) was determined in a study of T cell repertoires in cytomegalovirus infection. TCRdb used MiXCR to reprocess the reads, holding one entry per CDR3 protein. The data contain around 530,000 distinct CDR3 sequences, 16% of them singletons. The CDR3 covers 18 residues. V was cut by 3 bases and J by 0 bases, with 18 bases left in between. The germline CDR1 and CDR2 sequences are MGHDK and SYGVNS. The origin of this receptor is a human donor in good health (CMV status not recorded). Some clones in this sample may be carry-over from other donors' samples. The source material was CD8+ T cells from PBMCs. The gene calls are TRBV25-1 and TRBJ2-1; D ambiguous. In nucleotides, the CDR3 is TGTGCCAGCAGTGATCCAGCGCGGACGATCAGCTCCTACAATGAGCAGTTCTTC. This gives the protein CASSDPARTISSYNEQFF.